What follows is one TCR beta chain and its context. Antigen specificity is unknown. One junction end does not reproduce the germline sequence, and a read error may be involved. Previously described methods and listed TCR primers produced bulk TCR libraries. TCRdb re-derived calls from the PCR reads in MiXCR, one entry per CDR3 protein. Of over 600,000 distinct CDR3 sequences detected, just under 20% appear once; the ten largest clones hold 0.85% to 0.9%. CDR3 length: 12 amino acids. CDR1 is SGHVS and CDR2 is FNYEAQ in the germline V gene. This specimen belongs to a study of molecular identifiers for immune sequencing clone quantification. Study-wide results and limits: The study found clones above 20 RNA copies held over 99% of effector molecules and under 1% in naive cells. Spiked-in Jurkat TCR RNA corresponding to one cell was reported as detectable against 970,000 or so naive cells.

The chain has TRBV7-6 and TRBJ2-2, with D possibly matching TRBD2 (5 bases). The specimen was naive CD8+ T cells from blood, with Jurkat cell RNA spiked in. Indicated subset: FACS-sorted CD8+CD4-CCR7+CD45RA+ naive T cells. The source is a human donor in good health. Some libraries in this study had Jurkat cell RNA spiked in. CDR3 region: CASGFGAGELFF. The CDR3 region has the DNA TGTGCCAGCGGCTTCGGTGCCGGGGAGCTGTTTTTC.